This TCR beta chain derives from a study of response to subunit inactivated influenza vaccine. MiXCR, run by TCRdb on the RT-PCR reads, gives a single entry per CDR3 protein. Among about 480,000 distinct CDR3 sequences listed, roughly 13% were seen once. Germline-derived CDR1 and CDR2 are SGHAT and FQNNGV. The V and J ends lost 0 bases and 4 bases, in that order; junction bases with no gene match: 6. The CDR3 is made up of 16 amino acids. The receptor was derived from a man aged 50-60 years who received an inactivated influenza vaccine. The material sequenced was PBMCs from blood, taken about 40 days after vaccination. The genes are TRBV11-2 and TRBJ2-1; TRBD2 matches 7 bases. CDR3 in amino acids: CASSLDKGLLYNEQFF. The CDR3 coding sequence is TGTGCCAGCAGCTTAGATAAGGGACTACTTTACAATGAGCAGTTCTTC.